Described below is a single T cell receptor (beta chain) sequence and its context. Its antigen is not identified. The data belong to a study of cytomegalovirus exposure and HLA in healthy donors. Study as a whole: There were over 350 genotyped donors. Of these, 81% fell in the genetic ancestry cluster associated with self-reported Caucasian donors.

Findings and caveats of the study: A later analysis found common viral pathogens apparently linked to several of the most significant clusters.

Primers: 60 Vbeta forward and 13 Jbeta reverse. The method was immunoSEQ multiplex PCR; TCRdb's version includes in-frame clones alone and lacks a portion of them. Altogether 150,000 to 200,000 clones are present, around 68% being singletons, with the ten largest covering 10%. The CDR3 loop spans 11 amino acids. V gave up 4 bases and J gave up 8 bases, with 9 bases separating them. In germline, CDR1 is SGDLS, CDR2 YYNGEE. The rearrangement uses TRBV9 and TRBJ1-2; maybe TRBD1 (6 bases). This TCR was recovered from a man in his thirties or forties in good health and CMV-seropositive. The specimen was PBMCs. The CDR3 DNA follows: TGTGCCAGCAGCTTACAGGGAGGCTACACCTTC. Its translation is CASSLQGGYTF.